This record covers a single T cell receptor (beta chain). The sample holds a few counts of this clone. It lacks a known antigen. No qualities accompany the bases; no much larger clone lies one base away. V is trimmed back by 5 bases and J by 4 bases, and the junction contains 14 bases that no gene match accounts for. Per the germline V gene (reference sequence), LNHDA is the CDR1 and SQIVND is the CDR2. The CDR3 holds 17 amino acids from the cysteine to the phenylalanine. Just CDR3 DNA is preserved here, 51 bases in frame from base 1. What this sample's time point label stands for: cells obtained before transplantation from donor or recipient. CD3+CD4+ and CD3+CD8+ populations were FACS-sorted from unstimulated pre-transplant donor and recipient cells taken from spleen or lymph nodes. The data were taken from a study of graft-versus-host responses after intestinal transplantation (dated by TCRdb to the early 2020s). With respect to the entire study: The transplants that recipients received were multivisceral, liver-intestinal, or isolated intestinal. A peak of at least 4% donor T cells among recipient peripheral blood mononuclear cells was the definition used for donor T cell macrochimerism. After intestinal transplantation, graft-versus-host and host-versus-graft alloreactive T cell clones in the graft, circulation and bone marrow were tracked using bulk TCR-beta CDR3 sequencing. Of the 20 to 25 intestinal transplant recipients enrolled in the cohort, one of whom was a retransplant, a few patients without pretransplant specimens were excluded. To identify alloreactive clones, pre-transplant mixed lymphocyte reaction products were sequenced and then compared with unstimulated pre-transplant donor and recipient T cells. Anti-thymocyte globulin induction was given to all recipients, followed by maintenance tacrolimus and steroids for approximately three years. Rather than going through the commercial service, samples from three later patients were sequenced in-house on an Illumina MiSeq and processed with MiXCR. Results the study describes overall, beyond this receptor: GvH clones were found in recipient bone marrow, and some of the GvH clones appeared earlier in ileal mucosa or blood, which is consistent with an intestinal mucosal origin. Patients with donor T cell macrochimerism had high GvH to HvG T cell clonal ratios in their allografts. Early after transplant, peak levels of circulating GvH clones were associated with declines in HvG clones. The conclusions were limited by the relatively low number and heterogeneity of the intestinal transplant patients.

The library was obtained by the immunoSEQ multiplex PCR assay. For most patients, genomic DNA was isolated with the Qiagen DNeasy Blood and Tissue Kit and sent frozen to Adaptive Biotechnologies for TCR sequencing. High-throughput TCR-beta CDR3 sequencing of genomic DNA from most patients was performed by Adaptive Biotechnologies. Per the authors' processing: TCR sequencing data were retrieved from Adaptive's ImmunoSEQ software for 15 to 20 patients, whereas a few other patients were processed with MiXCR and VDJtools. To correct CD4 versus CD8 sorting errors, sequences present in both subsets at a frequency ratio below 5:1 were removed. CDR3 nucleotide sequences shared between donor and recipient were removed because the origin of such sequences could not be assigned. To be classed as alloreactive, a clone needed at least 2-fold expansion over unstimulated cells and a minimum CFSE-low frequency of 0.002% (template counts) or 0.001% (read counts). Mappable clones were those detected in sequenced pre-transplant spleen, lymph node, or MLR CFSE-low populations of the donor or recipient. Cumulative frequency of alloreactive clones was calculated as a percentage of all sequences weighted by copy number. In TCRdb, the immuneACCESS table is reduced to in-frame sequences with V and J assigned. These tables do not hold every clone; where another copy was compared, an unresolved V gene accounts for under half, and the others remain unexplained. V, J and clone size reflect that table, while D and trimming were determined from the DNA. The sample profile shows tens of thousands of clones; approximately 93% of them were found once. The ten largest clones add up to 21% of the sample.

The sequences come from unstimulated CD8+ T cells sorted from spleen or lymph node cells, collected before transplant. The receptor was isolated from a human donor who was the organ donor for an intestinal transplant. Recombination connected TRBV19 to TRBJ2-7, with TRBD1 identical over 10 junction bases. The CDR3 loop reads CASSSVRDRGKLYEQYF. The DNA sequence follows: TGTGCCAGTAGTTCGGTCCGGGACAGGGGAAAACTTTACGAGCAGTACTTC.